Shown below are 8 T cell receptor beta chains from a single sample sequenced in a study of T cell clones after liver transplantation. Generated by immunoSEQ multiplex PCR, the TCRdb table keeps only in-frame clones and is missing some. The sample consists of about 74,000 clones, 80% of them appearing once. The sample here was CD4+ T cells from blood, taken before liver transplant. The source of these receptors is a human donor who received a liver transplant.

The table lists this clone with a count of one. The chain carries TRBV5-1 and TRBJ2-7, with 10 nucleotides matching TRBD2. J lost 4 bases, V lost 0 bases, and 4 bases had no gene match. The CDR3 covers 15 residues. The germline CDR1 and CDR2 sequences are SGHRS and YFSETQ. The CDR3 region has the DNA TGCGCCAGCAGCTTGGACGCTAGCGGGAGTTACGAGCAGTACTTC. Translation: CASSLDASGSYEQYF.

The CDR3 region is CASIRQAVLTF. The CDR3 nucleotides read TGTGCCAGCATCCGACAGGCCGTCCTGACTTTC. The gene calls are TRBV6-1 and TRBJ2-6, with D perhaps TRBD1 (6 bases). Trimming pared 7 bases from V and 12 bases from J, leaving 10 bases between. Looked up from germline, CDR1 is MNHNS and CDR2 is SASEGT. The CDR3 length is 11 residues.

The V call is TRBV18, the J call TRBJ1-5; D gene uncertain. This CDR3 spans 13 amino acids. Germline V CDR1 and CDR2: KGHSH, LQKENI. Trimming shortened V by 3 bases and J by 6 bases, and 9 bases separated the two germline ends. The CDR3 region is CASSPGRAQPQHF. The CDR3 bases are TGTGCCAGCTCACCCGGTCGGGCTCAGCCCCAGCATTTT.

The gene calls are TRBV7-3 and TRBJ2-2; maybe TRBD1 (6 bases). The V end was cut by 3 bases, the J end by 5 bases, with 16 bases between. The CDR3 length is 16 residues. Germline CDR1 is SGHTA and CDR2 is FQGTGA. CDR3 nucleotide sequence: TGTGCCAGCAGCTTCGGCGGACAGACGGGAACCGGGGAGCTGTTTTTT. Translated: CASSFGGQTGTGELFF.

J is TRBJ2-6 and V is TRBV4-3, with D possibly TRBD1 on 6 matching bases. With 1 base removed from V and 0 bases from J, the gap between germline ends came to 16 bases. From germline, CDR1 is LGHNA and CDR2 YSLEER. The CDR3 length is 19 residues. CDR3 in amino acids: CASSQVSGAFSSGANVLTF. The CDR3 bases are TGCGCCAGCAGCCAAGTCTCAGGGGCCTTCAGCTCTGGGGCCAACGTCCTGACTTTC.

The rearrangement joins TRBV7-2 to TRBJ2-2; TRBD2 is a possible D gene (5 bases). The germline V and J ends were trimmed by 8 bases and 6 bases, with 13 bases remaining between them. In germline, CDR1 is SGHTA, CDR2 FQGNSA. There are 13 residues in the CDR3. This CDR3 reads CASSVMGAGELFF. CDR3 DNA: TGTGCCAGCTCGGTGATGGGAGCCGGGGAGCTGTTTTTT.

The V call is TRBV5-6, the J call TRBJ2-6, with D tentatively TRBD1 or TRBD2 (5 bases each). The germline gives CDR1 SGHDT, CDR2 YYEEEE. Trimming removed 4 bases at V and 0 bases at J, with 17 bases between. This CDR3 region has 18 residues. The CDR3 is CASSPLRDRHSGANVLTF. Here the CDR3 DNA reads TGTGCCAGCAGCCCATTACGGGACCGCCACTCTGGGGCCAACGTCCTGACTTTC.

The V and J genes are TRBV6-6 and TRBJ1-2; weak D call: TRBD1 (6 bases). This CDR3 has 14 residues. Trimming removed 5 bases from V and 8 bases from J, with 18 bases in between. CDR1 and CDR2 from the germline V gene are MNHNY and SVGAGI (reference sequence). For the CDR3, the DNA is TGTGCCAGCAGTGAGGGACACCCTGAGGTGGGCTACACCTTC. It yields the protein CASSEGHPEVGYTF.